These 30 T cell receptor beta chains came from one sample sequenced in a study of T cells in Graves' hyperthyroidism and ophthalmopathy. The investigators amplified TCR beta CDR3 regions from RNA transcripts. During a first-round RT-PCR of the TCR CDR3, the HTBI primer set was used. TCRdb processed the multiplex PCR reads anew with MiXCR; each CDR3 protein has one entry. This repertoire shows around 800,000 distinct CDR3 sequences, approximately 40% found once; its top ten account for about 9%. Input material: blood. These receptors were obtained from a man in his late teens or twenties with Graves' hyperthyroidism.

This clonotype was seen more than once but under ten times. This chain connects TRBV5-1 to TRBJ2-7; 9 bases agree with TRBD1. The CDR3 totals 14 residues. CDR1 and CDR2 (germline): SGHRS, YFSETQ. Unmatched junction bases numbered 5, after V lost 4 bases and J lost 3 bases. The CDR3 sequence is CASSLNRGLYEQYF. The DNA of the CDR3 is TGCGCCAGCAGCCTTAACAGGGGGCTCTACGAGCAGTACTTC. Based on the CDR3 plus reference TRBV5-1 and TRBJ2-7, the full variable domain is KAGVTQTPRYLIKTRGQQVTLSCSPISGHRSVSWYQQTPGQGLQFLFEYFSETQRNKGNFPGRFSGRQFSNSRSEMNVSTLELGDSALYLCASSLNRGLYEQYFGPGTRLTVT.

This clonotype was found many times. The chain uses TRBV7-9 and TRBJ1-4, with D hard to call. The CDR3 runs 13 residues. CDR1 is SEHNR and CDR2 is FQNEAQ in the germline V gene (reference sequence). V lost 2 bases to trimming and J lost 5 bases, with 6 bases between them. The CDR3 DNA sequence: TGTGCCAGCAGCTTAAAAGTAAATGAAAAACTGTTTTTT. The encoded protein is CASSLKVNEKLFF. The full variable domain, its missing parts supplied by reference TRBV7-9 and TRBJ1-4, is DTGVSQNPRHKITKRGQNVTFRCDPISEHNRLYWYRQTLGQGPEFLTYFQNEAQLEKSRLLSDRFSAERPKGSFSTLEIQRTEQGDSAMYLCASSLKVNEKLFFGSGTQLSVL.

This clonotype was seen once. A single base separates this from a much larger clone, so it may be a read error. The chain carries TRBV29-1 and TRBJ2-7; possibly TRBD1 for D (6 bases). There are 11 residues in the CDR3. Germline V CDR1 and CDR2: SQVTM, ANQGSEA. CDR3 DNA sequence: TGCAGCGTGGTAACAGGGTTGGAGCAGCACTTC. Translating it yields CSVVTGLEQHF.

In its sample, this clonotype was seen a few times. The V call is TRBV20-1, the J call TRBJ2-7, with D maybe TRBD1 (6 bases). CDR3 length equals 16 residues. Trimming pared 3 bases from V and 0 bases from J, leaving 18 bases between. Germline CDR1 and CDR2: DFQATT and SNEGSKA (reference sequence). The CDR3 DNA sequence: TGCAGTGCTAGGGGGGTTCAGGGGCGAAGCTCCTACGAGCAGTACTTC. Its translation: CSARGVQGRSSYEQYF.

This clonotype was recorded many times. The rearrangement links TRBV5-1 to TRBJ2-6; perhaps TRBD1 as D (6 bases). Looked up from germline, CDR1 is SGHRS and CDR2 is YFSETQ. Trimming removed 6 bases from V and 0 bases from J, with 13 bases in between. The CDR3 has 16 residues. The CDR3 DNA sequence: TGCGCCAGCAATACAGGGATAATCTCTGGGGCCAACGTCCTGACTTTC. As protein: CASNTGIISGANVLTF.

This clonotype has just a few counts. The V call is TRBV2, the J call TRBJ1-1, with 10 positions matching TRBD1. The CDR3 has 14 amino acids. The V and J ends lost 5 bases and 7 bases, in that order; junction bases with no gene match: 7. Germline V CDR1 and CDR2: SNHLY, FYNNEI. Written as DNA, the CDR3 is TGTGCCAGCAGTCCGACAGGGGGCGCGGGTGAAGCTTTCTTT. Translating gives CASSPTGGAGEAFF. Supplemented by reference TRBV2 and TRBJ1-1, the full variable domain reads EPEVTQTPSHQVTQMGQEVILRCVPISNHLYFYWYRQILGQKVEFLVSFYNNEISEKSEIFDDQFSVERPDGSNFTLKIRSTKLEDSAMYFCASSPTGGAGEAFFGQGTRLTVV.

Ten or more counts support this clonotype. The rearrangement uses TRBV7-8 and TRBJ1-6; TRBD1 agrees at 7 bases. Per germline, CDR1 SGHVS and CDR2 FQNEAQ. The V gene end was trimmed by 4 bases and the J gene end by 9 bases; junction bases not matched to a gene: 6. CDR3 length: 14 residues. The CDR3 spells CASSSRGGSSPLHF. CDR3 DNA sequence: TGTGCCAGCAGCTCCCGAGGGGGCAGTTCACCCCTCCACTTT.

The chain links TRBV7-9 to TRBJ1-2; D may be TRBD1 (5 bases). This CDR3 spans 15 amino acids. Germline values: CDR1 SEHNR, CDR2 FQNEAQ (reference sequence). V was pared by 7 bases and J by 9 bases, with 24 bases between. The CDR3 coding sequence is TGTGCCAGCAAGCCCAGACAGTCTTCTTTACTGAGCTACACCTTC. Protein product: CASKPRQSSLLSYTF.

The gene calls are TRBV20-1 and TRBJ1-2; weak D call: TRBD1 (5 bases). Between the trimmed V and J ends, which lost 4 bases and 8 bases, there was a span of 17 bases. Germline lookup yields CDR1 DFQATT and CDR2 SNEGSKA (reference sequence). CDR3 size: 13 residues. CDR3: CSAIIRDEGGYTF. In DNA, the CDR3 is TGCAGTGCTATTATCCGGGACGAAGGCGGCTACACCTTC.

This clonotype was seen repeatedly, ten times or more. The chain combines TRBV15 with TRBJ1-1; D ambiguous. This CDR3 has 14 residues. Germline CDR1 LNHNV, CDR2 YYDKDF (reference sequence). Trimming left V 1 base short and J 4 bases short, with 10 bases between. CDR3 in amino acids: CATSRGLGSTEAFF. The DNA of the CDR3 is TGTGCCACCAGCAGAGGTTTAGGGAGCACTGAAGCTTTCTTT.

This clonotype occurred a few times. The chain links TRBV20-1 to TRBJ1-6; D might be TRBD1 (5 bases). Trimming left V 4 bases short and J 0 bases short, with 16 bases between. Germline V gene lookup returns CDR1 DFQATT and CDR2 SNEGSKA (reference sequence). This CDR3 spans 17 amino acids. The CDR3 DNA reads as TGCAGTGCTATGTCCGGGACGGCGAGCTCCTATAATTCACCCCTCCACTTT. It encodes CSAMSGTASSYNSPLHF.

The rearrangement uses TRBV29-1 and TRBJ2-5; the D gene is possibly TRBD1 (6 bases). This CDR3 is built from 14 residues. Looked up from germline, CDR1 is SQVTM and CDR2 is ANQGSEA. The V end lost 7 bases, the J end lost 0 bases, and 15 bases lay between the germline ends. The CDR3 is CSAFLGDNQETQYF. The CDR3 coding sequence is TGCAGCGCTTTTCTCGGGGACAACCAAGAGACCCAGTACTTC.

The rearrangement joins TRBV24-1 to TRBJ2-2, with TRBD1 identical over 8 bases. J was trimmed by 2 bases and V by 3 bases; bases with no gene match: 7. This CDR3 comprises 17 residues. CDR1 and CDR2 from the germline V gene are KGHDR and SFDVKD. The CDR3 nucleotides are TGTGCCACCAGTGATACCCCCGGACAGGGTAACACCGGGGAGCTGTTTTTT. It translates to CATSDTPGQGNTGELFF.

V and J are TRBV20-1 and TRBJ2-7; D could derive from TRBD1 or TRBD2 (5 bases each). Trimming pared 3 bases from V and 2 bases from J, leaving 14 bases between. The CDR3 has 14 residues. The germline CDR1 and CDR2 sequences are DFQATT and SNEGSKA (reference sequence). The CDR3 coding sequence is TGCAGTGCTAGTGGGGACGTATCTCCCTACGAGCAGTACTTC. Translation gives CSASGDVSPYEQYF.

The CDR3 is CATSAGLATF. The CDR3 nucleotides read TGTGCCACCAGCGCGGGACTAGCTACCTTC. The V gene is TRBV24-1, the J gene TRBJ1-2; D perhaps matches TRBD1 (5 bases). Trimming pared 7 bases from V and 14 bases from J, leaving 13 bases between. CDR3 length: 10 residues. Germline V gives CDR1 KGHDR, CDR2 SFDVKD.

The table lists this clonotype with many counts. The chain has TRBV29-1 and TRBJ1-4; tentatively, D is TRBD1 (5 bases). Trimming removed 3 bases from V and 8 bases from J, with 13 bases in between. Per the germline V gene, CDR1 is SQVTM and CDR2 is ANQGSEA. This CDR3 spans 13 amino acids. Here the CDR3 DNA reads TGCAGCGTTGAGGGCGGGGCAGGCGAAAAACTGTTTTTT. Translation gives CSVEGGAGEKLFF.

This clonotype occurred many times. The J gene is TRBJ1-4, the V gene TRBV19; D call uncertain. In germline, CDR1 is LNHDA, CDR2 SQIVND (reference sequence). Trimming removed 7 bases at V and 6 bases at J, with 12 bases between. This CDR3 is 13 amino acids long. The CDR3 reads CASKDGYDEKLFF. CDR3 nucleotide sequence: TGTGCCAGTAAGGACGGGTACGATGAAAAACTGTTTTTT.

V and J are TRBV6-5 and TRBJ2-2; 8 nucleotides match TRBD2. This CDR3 region has 15 residues. With 5 bases clipped from V and 6 bases from J, the junction kept 8 bases outside the gene matches. The V gene's germline CDR1 is MNHEY and CDR2 SVGAGI. The CDR3: CASSEVLGLAGELFF. CDR3 DNA: TGTGCCAGCAGTGAGGTGCTGGGACTAGCCGGGGAGCTGTTTTTT.

This clonotype appeared a few times. The rearrangement links TRBV19 to TRBJ2-7, with D perhaps assigned TRBD1 or TRBD2 (5 bases each). Per germline, CDR1 LNHDA and CDR2 SQIVND (reference sequence). The CDR3 is made up of 12 amino acids. The germline V and J ends were trimmed by 5 bases and 5 bases, with 10 bases remaining between them. CDR3 sequence: CASSPRDDEQYF. As DNA, the CDR3 is TGTGCCAGTAGTCCCCGGGACGACGAGCAGTACTTC.

This clonotype was recorded many times. The junction does not match germline at one end; this may be a read error. V and J are TRBV29-1 and TRBJ2-7, with 9 bases that match TRBD2. Germline lookup yields CDR1 SQVTM and CDR2 ANQGSEA. CDR3 length equals 13 residues. CDR3 protein: CGVETSGTYEQYF. CDR3 DNA: TGCGGCGTGGAGACTAGCGGTACCTACGAGCAGTACTTC.

In the case of this clonotype: A read error is possible here, since a much larger clone lies one base away. The chain joins TRBV15 to TRBJ2-7, with 8 bases that match TRBD2. J gave up 0 bases and V 4 bases, and 5 bases lay outside the gene matches. Per the germline V gene, CDR1 is LNHNV and CDR2 is YYDKDF (reference sequence). The length of the CDR3 is 15 residues. The CDR3 coding sequence is TGTGCCACCAGCAACCGGGGGGGGCGCTCCTACGAGCAGTACTTC. It codes for CATSNRGGRSYEQYF.

The rearrangement uses TRBV29-1 and TRBJ1-2, with D possibly matching TRBD1 (5 bases). The ends were cut back, 5 bases at V and 6 bases at J, with 13 bases in the middle. The CDR3 length is 12 residues. The germline gives CDR1 SQVTM, CDR2 ANQGSEA. CDR3 bases: TGCAGCGTTCGAAGCAGGGAGAATGGCTACACCTTC. Translated: CSVRSRENGYTF.

This clonotype appeared once. This chain links TRBV2 with TRBJ1-5; perhaps TRBD1 as D (5 bases). Per the germline V gene, CDR1 is SNHLY and CDR2 is FYNNEI. The CDR3 sequence is 14 residues long. Between the trimmed V and J ends, which lost 6 bases and 2 bases, there was a span of 11 bases. This CDR3 reads CASRLGVGNQPQHF. Here the CDR3 DNA reads TGTGCCAGCAGATTGGGGGTAGGCAATCAGCCCCAGCATTTT.

The chain employs TRBV12-3 or TRBV12-4 and TRBJ1-1; TRBD1 aligns across 7 bases. The CDR3 runs to 14 residues. V dropped 7 bases and J dropped 4; count of bases not matched to a gene: 9. The CDR3 reads CASIRQGMSTEAFF. In DNA form, the CDR3 reads TGTGCCAGCATTCGACAGGGTATGTCCACTGAAGCTTTCTTT.

This clonotype has a handful of counts. V usage is TRBV25-1 and J usage is TRBJ1-2, with 7 bases that match TRBD1. The CDR3 extends over 14 amino acids. The germline gives CDR1 MGHDK, CDR2 SYGVNS. The junction had 5 bases not matched to a gene; V was cut back by 3 bases and J by 4 bases. The CDR3 loop is CASSDTGDPYGYTF. The CDR3 coding sequence is TGTGCCAGCAGTGACACAGGGGACCCCTATGGCTACACCTTC.

The V call is TRBV12-3 or TRBV12-4, the J call TRBJ2-5, with D possibly matching TRBD1 (6 bases). This CDR3 comprises 14 residues. The V and J ends lost 3 bases and 5 bases respectively, with 13 bases between them. The CDR3 nucleotides are TGTGCCAGCAGTTTCACAGGGATCGGGGAGACCCAGTACTTC. Protein: CASSFTGIGETQYF.

The CDR3: CAVEGGLSGNTIYF. DNA of the CDR3: TGTGCCGTAGAGGGAGGCCTCTCTGGAAACACCATATATTTT. V is TRBV30 and J is TRBJ1-3; D is undetermined. This CDR3 is 14 amino acids long. Germline V gives CDR1 GTSNPN, CDR2 SVGIG (reference sequence). Trimming removed 8 bases at V and 0 bases at J, with 14 bases between.

This clonotype was seen a handful of times. The rearrangement uses TRBV20-1 and TRBJ1-3; 8 bases map to TRBD1. Per germline, CDR1 DFQATT and CDR2 SNEGSKA (reference sequence). After removal of 6 bases from V and 5 bases from J, the junction contained 15 bases not matched to a gene. The CDR3 extends over 16 amino acids. The CDR3 sequence is CSAPTLDRGNRNTIYF. The DNA for the CDR3 is TGCAGTGCCCCAACCTTAGACAGGGGAAATAGAAACACCATATATTTT.

This clonotype was observed a few times. This chain connects TRBV6-6 to TRBJ2-7; 11 bases map to TRBD2. The CDR3 extends over 16 amino acids. Looked up from germline, CDR1 is MNHNY and CDR2 is SVGAGI (reference sequence). The ends lost 5 bases at V and 3 bases at J; junction bases unmatched: 9. The DNA for the CDR3 is TGTGCCAGCAGTACCCGACTAGCGGGAAGGTTCTACGAGCAGTACTTC. Its protein product is CASSTRLAGRFYEQYF.

This chain links TRBV7-9 with TRBJ1-3; D might be TRBD1 (6 bases). Germline lookup yields CDR1 SEHNR and CDR2 FQNEAQ (reference sequence). The CDR3 sequence is 14 residues long. Deletions cut 8 bases from V and 0 bases from J, with 11 bases between. CDR3 sequence: CASGGGISGNTIYF. The CDR3 DNA is TGTGCCAGCGGAGGGGGGATCTCTGGAAACACCATATATTTT. The full variable domain, completed using reference TRBV7-9 and TRBJ1-3, is DTGVSQNPRHKITKRGQNVTFRCDPISEHNRLYWYRQTLGQGPEFLTYFQNEAQLEKSRLLSDRFSAERPKGSFSTLEIQRTEQGDSAMYLCASGGGISGNTIYFGEGSWLTVV.